The sequence of this T cell receptor (beta chain) was determined in a study of human thymus T cells. Study findings and constraints: Highly overlapping thymic repertoires among unrelated individuals were reported in related research. Both thymic and peripheral blood repertoires showed apparently biased V and J usage.

Concerning this clone: What it recognizes is unknown.

Surgeons resected thymus tissue during corrective heart surgery. Donation was from healthy Finnish infants who were having corrective surgery that addressed congenital heart defects. Generated by immunoSEQ multiplex PCR, the TCRdb table keeps only in-frame clones and is missing some. Of 65,000 to 90,000 clones in the sample, roughly 94% were seen once. The CDR3 covers 17 residues. Trimming pared 4 bases from V and 0 bases from J, leaving 19 bases between. The germline V gene encodes CDR1 SGHDN and CDR2 FVKESK. Sequencing was done on a sample of thymus tissue. This rearrangement joins TRBV14 to TRBJ2-7, with D perhaps matching TRBD1 (6 bases). The TCR sequence derives from a girl less than two years old with a congenital heart defect but otherwise immunologically healthy. Here the CDR3 DNA reads TGTGCCAGCAGCCCCCTGGGTCGGCAGGGGAGCTCCTACGAGCAGTACTTC. Translation: CASSPLGRQGSSYEQYF.